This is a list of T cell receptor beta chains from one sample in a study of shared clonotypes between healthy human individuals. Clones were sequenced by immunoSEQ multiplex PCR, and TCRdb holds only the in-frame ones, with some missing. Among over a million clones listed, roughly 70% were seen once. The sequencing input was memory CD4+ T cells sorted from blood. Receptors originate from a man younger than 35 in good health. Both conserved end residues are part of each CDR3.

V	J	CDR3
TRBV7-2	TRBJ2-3	CASSRGLAGGTDTQYF
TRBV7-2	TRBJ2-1	CASKLSGGTYNEQFF
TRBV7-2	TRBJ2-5	CASKNLSLTETQYF
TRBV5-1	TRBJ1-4	CASSLVPGKEKLFF
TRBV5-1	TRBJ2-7	CASSLQDGSSYEQYF
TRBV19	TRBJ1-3	CASSDRGLGNTIYF
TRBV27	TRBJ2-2	CASSFEGQRIGELFF
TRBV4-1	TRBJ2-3	CASSRGLVTDTQYF
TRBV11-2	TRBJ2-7	CASSLWDRGYEQYF
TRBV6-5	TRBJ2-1	CASSLGLGGNEQFF
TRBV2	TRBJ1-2	CATTRGASSYGYTF
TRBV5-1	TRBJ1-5	CASSPDRGNQPQHF
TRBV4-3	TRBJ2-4	CASSQDLPGQTKNIQYF
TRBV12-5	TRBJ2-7	CASGSTFYEQYF
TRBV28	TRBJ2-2	CASSLGGLGAGELFF
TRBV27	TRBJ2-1	CASSLMGIHNEQFF
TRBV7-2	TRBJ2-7	CASSLITGPNPTSYEQYF
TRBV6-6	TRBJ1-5	CASSGDYSNQPQHF
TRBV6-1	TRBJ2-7	CASSEGIAGGPYEQYF
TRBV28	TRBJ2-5	CASSDTGSQETQYF
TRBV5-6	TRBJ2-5	CASSVRDRGVRTQYF
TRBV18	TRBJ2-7	CASSPTGEPYEQYF
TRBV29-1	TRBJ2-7	CSVEGASYEQYF
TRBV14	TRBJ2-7	CASSQDPRQGPAYF
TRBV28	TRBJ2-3	CARHGTHVTGDTQYF
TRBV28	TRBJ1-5	CASSVPDRGWNQPQHF
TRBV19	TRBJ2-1	CASSIDGGRPEQFF
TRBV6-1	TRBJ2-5	CASSVGSQETQYF
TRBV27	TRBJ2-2	CASSLGYSRELFF
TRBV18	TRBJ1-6	CASSPNSPTGRSPLHF
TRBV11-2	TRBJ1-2	CASSSLTGASYGYTF
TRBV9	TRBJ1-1	CASSVGDRLNTEAFF
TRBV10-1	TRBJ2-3	CASSESGLAGGGDTQYF
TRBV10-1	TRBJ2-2	CASSDGGLAGAGELFF
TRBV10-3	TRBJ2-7	CAISSDYEQYF
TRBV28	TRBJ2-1	CASLGGGYNEQFF
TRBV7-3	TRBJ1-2	CASSLDPGTVYGYTF
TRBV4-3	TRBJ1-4	CASSRSQGVDEKLFF
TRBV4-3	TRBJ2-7	CASSRDRASLYEQYF
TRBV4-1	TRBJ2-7	CASSLDRGGEQYF
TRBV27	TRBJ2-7	CASSPGLGYEQYF
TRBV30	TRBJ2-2	CAWSVQLAGIGELFF
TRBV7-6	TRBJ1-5	CASSPTRNQPQHF
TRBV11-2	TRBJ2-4	CASSQGDLAKNIQYF
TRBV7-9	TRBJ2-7	CASSFGGAAYEQYF
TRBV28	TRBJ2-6	CASTRTGSGANVLTF
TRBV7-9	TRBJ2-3	CASSTSGSLLDTQYF
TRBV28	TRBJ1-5	CASSFFYGQANQPQHF
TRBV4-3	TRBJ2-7	CASSRGGSDNEQYF
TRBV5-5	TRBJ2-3	CASSRDSEGTDTQYF
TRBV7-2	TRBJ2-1	CASSLEGTKYNEQFF
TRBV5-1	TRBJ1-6	CASNLEGTEYSPLHF
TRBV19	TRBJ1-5	CASTFTTYGNQPQHF
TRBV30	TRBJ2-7	CASPGAFGGRIAPSGSYEQYF
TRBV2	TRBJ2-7	CASSVTSGRVYEQYF